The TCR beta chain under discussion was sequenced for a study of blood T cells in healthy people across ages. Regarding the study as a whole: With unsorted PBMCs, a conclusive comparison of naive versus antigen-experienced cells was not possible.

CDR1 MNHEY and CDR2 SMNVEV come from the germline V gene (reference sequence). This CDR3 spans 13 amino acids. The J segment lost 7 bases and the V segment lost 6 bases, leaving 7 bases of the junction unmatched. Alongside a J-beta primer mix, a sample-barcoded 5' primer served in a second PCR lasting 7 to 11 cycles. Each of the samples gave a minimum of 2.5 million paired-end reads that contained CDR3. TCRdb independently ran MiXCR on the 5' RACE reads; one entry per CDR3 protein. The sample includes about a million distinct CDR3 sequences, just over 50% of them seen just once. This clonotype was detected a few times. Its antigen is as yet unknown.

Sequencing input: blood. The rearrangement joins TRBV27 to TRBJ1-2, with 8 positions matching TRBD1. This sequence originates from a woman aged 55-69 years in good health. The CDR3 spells CASRRTGKGGYTF. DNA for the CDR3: TGTGCCAGCAGGAGGACAGGGAAAGGTGGCTACACCTTC.